These 3 T cell receptor beta chains originate from one sample sequenced in a study of T cell responses to AZD1222 COVID-19 vaccine. Sequencing used immunoSEQ multiplex PCR; TCRdb keeps in-frame clones, though not all of them. This sample has 70,000 to 80,000 clones, with 86% found just once. The material sequenced was peripheral blood, taken on day 0 of AZD1222 vaccination. The source is an adult in good health.

V gene TRBV7-8 combines with J gene TRBJ2-1, with 11 nucleotides matching TRBD2. The CDR3 has 13 amino acids. The junction had 3 bases not matched to a gene; V was cut back by 5 bases and J by 9 bases. Germline V gene sequence: CDR1 SGHVS, CDR2 FQNEAQ. Here the CDR3 DNA reads TGTGCCAGCAGCATTAGCGGGAGGGGTGAGCAGTTCTTC. Its protein product is CASSISGRGEQFF.

V and J are TRBV28 and TRBJ1-6, with a weak D call TRBD1 (5 bases). Germline V gene lookup returns CDR1 MDHEN and CDR2 SYDVKM. The CDR3 has 14 residues. Trimming stripped 3 bases from V and 5 bases from J, with 8 bases between. CDR3 coding DNA: TGTGCCAGCAGTTTCAGGGACCATAATTCACCCCTCCACTTT. Its protein is CASSFRDHNSPLHF. Drawing the rest from reference TRBV28 and TRBJ1-6, the complete variable domain is DVKVTQSSRYLVKRTGEKVFLECVQDMDHENMFWYRQDPGLGLRLIYFSYDVKMKEKGDIPEGYSVSREKKERFSLILESASTNQTSMYLCASSFRDHNSPLHFGNGTRLTVT.

This clone was counted a single time. This chain uses TRBV2 with TRBJ1-5, with TRBD1 matching 8 bases. V trimming: 8 bases; J trimming: 7 bases; junction bases outside the gene matches: 7. In germline, CDR1 is SNHLY, CDR2 FYNNEI. The CDR3 is made up of 13 amino acids. CDR3 region: CASGQGGHQPQHF. DNA of the CDR3: TGTGCCAGCGGACAGGGAGGGCACCAGCCCCAGCATTTT.